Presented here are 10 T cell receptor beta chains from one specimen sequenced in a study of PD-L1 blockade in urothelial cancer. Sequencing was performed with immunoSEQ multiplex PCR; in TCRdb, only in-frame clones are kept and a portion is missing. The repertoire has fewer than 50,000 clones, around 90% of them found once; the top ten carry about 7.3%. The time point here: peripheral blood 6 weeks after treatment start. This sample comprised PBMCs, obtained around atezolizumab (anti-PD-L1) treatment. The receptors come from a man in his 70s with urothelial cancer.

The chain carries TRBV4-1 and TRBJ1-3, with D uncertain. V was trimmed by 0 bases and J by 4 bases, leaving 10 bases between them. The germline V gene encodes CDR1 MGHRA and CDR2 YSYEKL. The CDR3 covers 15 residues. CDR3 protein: CASSQDPGSGNTIYF. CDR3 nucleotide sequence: TGCGCCAGCAGCCAAGACCCGGGATCCGGAAACACCATATATTTT.

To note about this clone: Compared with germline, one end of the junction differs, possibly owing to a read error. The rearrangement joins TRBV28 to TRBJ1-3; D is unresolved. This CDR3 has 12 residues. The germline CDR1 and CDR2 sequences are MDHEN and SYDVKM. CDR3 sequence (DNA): TGTGCCAGCAGTTTACTCTTCGACATTCTGGATTTT. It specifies CASSLLFDILDF.

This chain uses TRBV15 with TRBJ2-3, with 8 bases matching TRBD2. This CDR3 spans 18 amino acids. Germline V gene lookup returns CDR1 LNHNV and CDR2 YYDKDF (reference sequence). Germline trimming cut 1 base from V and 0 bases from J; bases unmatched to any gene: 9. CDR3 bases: TGTGCCACCAGCAGAGGGAAAATAGCGGGAAGGAGCACAGATACGCAGTATTTT. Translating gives CATSRGKIAGRSTDTQYF.

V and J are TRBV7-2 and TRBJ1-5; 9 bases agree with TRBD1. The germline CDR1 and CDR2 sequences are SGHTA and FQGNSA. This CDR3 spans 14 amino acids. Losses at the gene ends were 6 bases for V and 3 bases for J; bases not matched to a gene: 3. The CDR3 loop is CASRWTGDNQPQHF. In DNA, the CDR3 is TGTGCCAGCAGGTGGACAGGGGACAATCAGCCCCAGCATTTT.

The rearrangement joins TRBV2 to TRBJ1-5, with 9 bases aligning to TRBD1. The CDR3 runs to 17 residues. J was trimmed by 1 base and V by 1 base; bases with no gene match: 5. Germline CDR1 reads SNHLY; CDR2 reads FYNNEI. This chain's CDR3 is CASSEGDRVGSNQPQHF. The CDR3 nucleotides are TGTGCCAGCAGTGAAGGGGACAGGGTAGGGAGCAATCAGCCCCAGCATTTT.

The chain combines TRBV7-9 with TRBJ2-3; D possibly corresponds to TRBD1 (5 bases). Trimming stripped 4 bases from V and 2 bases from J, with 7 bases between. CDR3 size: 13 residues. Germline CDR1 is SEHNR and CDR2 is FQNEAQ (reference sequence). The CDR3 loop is CASSSDITDTQYF. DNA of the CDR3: TGTGCCAGCAGCTCGGACATCACAGATACGCAGTATTTT.

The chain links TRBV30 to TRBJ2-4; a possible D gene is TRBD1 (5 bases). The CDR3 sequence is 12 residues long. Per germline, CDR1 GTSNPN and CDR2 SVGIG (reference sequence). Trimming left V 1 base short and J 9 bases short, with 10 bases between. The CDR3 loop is CAWSGQLGIQYF. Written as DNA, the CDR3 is TGTGCCTGGAGTGGACAGTTGGGCATTCAGTACTTC.

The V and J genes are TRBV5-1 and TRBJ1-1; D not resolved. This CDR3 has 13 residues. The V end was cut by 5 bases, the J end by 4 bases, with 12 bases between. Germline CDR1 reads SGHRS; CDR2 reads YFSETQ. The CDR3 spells CASRQQLGTEAFF. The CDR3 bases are TGCGCCAGCAGGCAACAGTTGGGCACTGAAGCTTTCTTT.

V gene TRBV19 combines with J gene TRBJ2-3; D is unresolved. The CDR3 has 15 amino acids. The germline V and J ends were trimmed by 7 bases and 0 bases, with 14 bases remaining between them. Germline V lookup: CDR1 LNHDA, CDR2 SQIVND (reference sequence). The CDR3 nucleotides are TGTGCCAGTACCCTTGGCGGAATTAGCACAGATACGCAGTATTTT. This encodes CASTLGGISTDTQYF.

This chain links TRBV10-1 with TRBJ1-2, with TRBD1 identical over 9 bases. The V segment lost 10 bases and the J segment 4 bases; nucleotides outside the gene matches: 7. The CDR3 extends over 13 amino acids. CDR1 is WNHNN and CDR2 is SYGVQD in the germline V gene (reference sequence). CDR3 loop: CATNRGLRYGYTF. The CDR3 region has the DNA TGCGCCACCAACAGGGGGCTGCGCTATGGCTACACCTTC.